Shown below are 26 T cell receptor beta chains from a single sample sequenced in a study of T cells in Graves' hyperthyroidism and ophthalmopathy (dated by TCRdb to about 2019). Library preparation employed multiplex PCR. TCRdb names Illumina HiSeq 2000 as the instrument used. Amplification of TCR beta CDR3 regions was carried out from RNA transcripts. For the first round of RT-PCR on the TCR CDR3, the HTBI primer set was used together with the Qiagen OneStep RT-PCR kit. The public reads were reprocessed in TCRdb via fastp at Q25 and MiXCR, keeping in-frame beta chains. Rows with a matching CDR3 protein are joined into one entry that keeps the most common DNA and genes. This sample is represented by 200,000 to 250,000 distinct CDR3 sequences; around 17% of them were singletons. The ten largest clones add up to 25% to 30% of the sample. The specimen was blood. The origin of the receptors is a woman between 18 and 29 years old with Graves' ophthalmopathy.

This clonotype showed up many times. This chain connects TRBV7-9 to TRBJ2-1, with D perhaps matching TRBD1 or TRBD2 (5 bases each). Germline values: CDR1 SEHNR, CDR2 FQNEAQ (reference sequence). The CDR3 covers 12 residues. V was clipped by 3 bases and J by 10 bases, with 10 bases between them. The CDR3 sequence: CASSFPGTEQFF. The CDR3 coding sequence is TGTGCCAGCAGCTTTCCAGGGACCGAGCAGTTCTTC.

This clonotype was observed a handful of times. The genes are TRBV4-3 and TRBJ1-3; D is unresolved. The germline V gene has CDR1 LGHNA and CDR2 YSLEER. The CDR3 sequence is 15 residues long. With 0 bases removed from V and 4 bases from J, the gap between germline ends came to 10 bases. The CDR3 DNA is TGCGCCAGCAGCCAAGACCCCAGCTCCGGAAACACCATATATTTT. Translated, it gives CASSQDPSSGNTIYF.

This clonotype was recorded many times. V usage is TRBV20-1 and J usage is TRBJ2-3, with 10 bases fitting TRBD1. Losses at the gene ends were 5 bases for V and 4 bases for J; bases not matched to a gene: 9. CDR1 DFQATT and CDR2 SNEGSKA come from the germline V gene (reference sequence). The CDR3 totals 15 residues. The CDR3 DNA reads TGCAGTGCTCATGGTGACAGGGGGCCCGCAGATACGCAGTATTTT. It encodes CSAHGDRGPADTQYF.

In its sample, this clonotype was seen many times. The V call is TRBV27, the J call TRBJ1-1; D is possibly TRBD1 (6 bases). V was pared by 5 bases and J by 4 bases, with 14 bases between. There are 14 residues in the CDR3. CDR1 and CDR2 (germline): MNHEY, SMNVEV (reference sequence). CDR3 sequence reads: CASSPWGGGTEAFF. CDR3 DNA: TGTGCCAGCAGTCCCTGGGGAGGGGGCACTGAAGCTTTCTTT.

This clonotype has at least ten counts. J is TRBJ2-5 and V is TRBV28; D may be TRBD1 or TRBD2 (5 bases each). Germline lookup yields CDR1 MDHEN and CDR2 SYDVKM. The V end was cut by 3 bases, the J end by 5 bases, with 10 bases between. The CDR3 consists of 13 residues. DNA for the CDR3: TGTGCCAGCAGTTTCTCCTGGGGGGAGACCCAGTACTTC. Protein product: CASSFSWGETQYF.

This clonotype was seen ten or more times. V usage is TRBV27 and J usage is TRBJ2-2, with D hard to call. Germline loops: CDR1 MNHEY, CDR2 SMNVEV (reference sequence). V was clipped by 5 bases and J by 6 bases, with 13 bases between them. The CDR3 covers 14 residues. CDR3 amino acids: CASSPGPPSGELFF. CDR3 DNA sequence: TGTGCCAGCAGTCCCGGGCCTCCCTCCGGGGAGCTGTTTTTT.

J is TRBJ2-5 and V is TRBV28; 14 bases fit TRBD2. V trimming: 7 bases; J trimming: 7 bases; junction bases outside the gene matches: 23. The V gene's germline CDR1 is MDHEN and CDR2 SYDVKM. The CDR3 totals 20 residues. Here the CDR3 reads CASNPTVRTSGRFPFGTQYF. The CDR3, as DNA: TGTGCCAGCAACCCAACGGTGAGGACTAGCGGGAGGTTCCCATTCGGGACCCAGTACTTC.

This clonotype was found many times. J is TRBJ2-7 and V is TRBV28, with 10 bases identical to TRBD1. V gave up 6 bases and J gave up 6 bases; unmatched junction bases: 20. Looked up from germline, CDR1 is MDHEN and CDR2 is SYDVKM. CDR3 length: 18 residues. CDR3 in DNA: TGTGCCAGCAGCCACCTCCTTTTGGGACAGGGGTATTACCGCGAGCAGTACTTC. Translation gives CASSHLLLGQGYYREQYF.

This clonotype was seen many times. This sequence joins TRBV2 and TRBJ2-3; D remains unclear. The length of the CDR3 is 15 residues. V lost 1 base, J lost 0 bases, and 8 bases lay in between. Germline lookup yields CDR1 SNHLY and CDR2 FYNNEI. Here the CDR3 DNA reads TGTGCCAGCAGTGAAGGGACGGCTAGCACAGATACGCAGTATTTT. As protein: CASSEGTASTDTQYF.

This clonotype was detected many times. This chain joins TRBV2 and TRBJ1-5; D perhaps matches TRBD1 (6 bases). V was pared by 0 bases and J by 0 bases, with 9 bases between. CDR1 is SNHLY and CDR2 is FYNNEI in the germline V gene. CDR3 length: 16 residues. The CDR3 loop reads CASSEAGGYSNQPQHF. The CDR3 DNA follows: TGTGCCAGCAGTGAAGCAGGGGGATATAGCAATCAGCCCCAGCATTTT.

This clonotype was recorded at least ten times. This chain joins TRBV29-1 and TRBJ1-1; 11 bases fit TRBD1. Germline V gene data show CDR1 as SQVTM and CDR2 as ANQGSEA. V lost 7 bases, J lost 6 bases, and 4 bases stayed unmatched. The CDR3 covers 12 residues. The CDR3, as DNA: TGCAGCGCCGGACAGGGGGCACCTGAAGCTTTCTTT. It codes for CSAGQGAPEAFF.

The rearrangement links TRBV6-1 to TRBJ1-6, with a weak D call TRBD1 (5 bases). CDR3 length equals 15 residues. CDR1 and CDR2 (germline): MNHNS, SASEGT. Deletions cut 8 bases from V and 2 bases from J, with 13 bases between. This chain's CDR3 is CASGRGNAYNSPLHF. DNA for the CDR3: TGTGCCAGCGGGCGGGGGAACGCCTATAATTCACCCCTCCACTTT.

This clonotype was seen repeatedly, ten times or more. This sequence joins TRBV28 and TRBJ1-5; D not resolved. V lost 2 bases and J lost 0, with 8 bases in between. Germline CDR1 MDHEN, CDR2 SYDVKM. The CDR3 length is 15 residues. The CDR3 nucleotides are TGTGCCAGCAGTTTAATCAGTTATAGCAATCAGCCCCAGCATTTT. It encodes CASSLISYSNQPQHF.

The table lists this clonotype with many counts. The chain recombines TRBV2 with TRBJ2-7; 8 bases are a match to TRBD2. With V trimmed by 8 bases and J by 3 bases, 18 bases remained unmatched. CDR3 length: 17 amino acids. In germline, CDR1 is SNHLY, CDR2 FYNNEI. The CDR3 protein is CASSTGIAGRLNYEQYF. The DNA of the CDR3 is TGTGCCAGCTCGACTGGAATAGCGGGACGTCTTAACTACGAGCAGTACTTC.

This clonotype came up many times. The chain's CDR3 is CASSFLQGGEAFF. The CDR3 nucleotides read TGCGCCAGCAGCTTTCTACAGGGAGGTGAAGCTTTCTTT. The chain couples TRBV5-1 to TRBJ1-1; D may be TRBD1 (6 bases). This CDR3 is built from 13 residues. Germline CDR1 and CDR2: SGHRS and YFSETQ. V was trimmed by 2 bases and J by 7 bases, leaving 12 bases between them.

There are many counts of this clonotype. The chain combines TRBV18 with TRBJ2-7; TRBD1 aligns across 7 bases. Germline CDR1 KGHSH, CDR2 LQKENI. V lost 3 bases and J lost 5; bases outside the gene matches: 4. The CDR3 length is 13 residues. The CDR3, as DNA: TGTGCCAGCTCACCGGACAGGTTTGACGAGCAGTACTTC. This codes for CASSPDRFDEQYF. The variable domain in full, completed from reference TRBV18 and TRBJ2-7, reads NAGVMQNPRHLVRRRGQEARLRCSPMKGHSHVYWYRQLPEEGLKFMVYLQKENIIDESGMPKERFSAEFPKEGPSILRIQQVVRGDSAAYFCASSPDRFDEQYFGPGTRLTVT.

This clonotype was recorded at least ten times. The chain recombines TRBV12-3 or TRBV12-4 with TRBJ2-7; TRBD2 is a possible D gene (6 bases). The CDR3 totals 13 residues. Trimming cost V 8 bases and J 2 bases, with 13 bases left between them. The CDR3 here is CASSAGPPYEQYF. For the CDR3, the DNA is TGTGCCAGCTCCGCGGGACCCCCCTACGAGCAGTACTTC.

This clonotype appeared many times. This chain uses TRBV6-4 with TRBJ1-5; 7 nucleotides align to TRBD1. Germline V gene lookup returns CDR1 MRHNA and CDR2 SNTAGT. The length of the CDR3 is 13 residues. The V and J ends lost 9 bases and 4 bases, in that order; junction bases with no gene match: 6. CDR3 region: CARGDRENQPQHF. The CDR3 DNA sequence: TGTGCCAGAGGTGACAGGGAAAATCAGCCCCAGCATTTT.

On this clonotype itself: This may stem from a read error, because a much larger clone lies one nucleotide away. The chain recombines TRBV6-2 or TRBV6-3 with TRBJ1-6; maybe TRBD1 (5 bases). Trimming stripped 1 base from V and 5 bases from J, with 12 bases between. This CDR3 is 16 amino acids long. Germline-derived CDR1 and CDR2 are MNHEY and SVGEGT. CDR3 sequence reads: CASSYLGEQDNSPLHF. CDR3 nucleotides: TGTGCCAGCAGTTACTTGGGGGAGCAGGATAATTCACCCCTCCACTTT.

In this sample, this clonotype turned up many times. This chain connects TRBV20-1 to TRBJ1-6; D gene unclear. Trimming left V 5 bases short and J 5 bases short, with 19 bases between. The germline gives CDR1 DFQATT, CDR2 SNEGSKA (reference sequence). The CDR3 contains 16 residues. The CDR3 protein is CSAGRLGVLDNSPLHF. For the CDR3, the DNA is TGCAGTGCTGGCAGACTTGGGGTACTAGATAATTCACCCCTCCACTTT.

This clonotype was recorded a few times. This chain joins TRBV5-4 and TRBJ1-2, with D possibly TRBD1 on 6 matching bases. This CDR3 has 12 residues. The germline V and J ends were trimmed by 3 bases and 6 bases, with 9 bases remaining between them. Germline CDR1 reads SGHNT; CDR2 reads YYREEE (reference sequence). As DNA, the CDR3 is TGTGCCAGCAGCTCGGGGGGCGATGGCTACACCTTC. It translates to CASSSGGDGYTF.

There are many counts of this clonotype. The V and J genes are TRBV28 and TRBJ2-5; a possible D gene is TRBD2 (6 bases). The germline gives CDR1 MDHEN, CDR2 SYDVKM. CDR3 length equals 15 residues. Trimming removed 6 bases from V and 2 bases from J, with 16 bases in between. The CDR3 protein is CASRSAPGTQETQYF. DNA for the CDR3: TGTGCCAGCAGATCGGCCCCAGGGACTCAAGAGACCCAGTACTTC.

This sequence joins TRBV12-3 or TRBV12-4 and TRBJ2-5; TRBD2 matches at 8 bases. V lost 2 bases and J lost 5; bases outside the gene matches: 4. The CDR3 is 14 amino acids. CDR3 in amino acids: CASSLRRGEETQYF. The CDR3 DNA follows: TGTGCCAGCAGTTTACGGCGGGGGGAGGAGACCCAGTACTTC.

The J gene is TRBJ1-1, the V gene TRBV12-3 or TRBV12-4, with 9 nucleotides matching TRBD1. This CDR3 comprises 14 residues. V lost 7 bases to trimming and J lost 2 bases; unmatched junction nucleotides: 5. This chain's CDR3 is CASKLDRGNTEAFF. The CDR3 bases are TGTGCCAGCAAGCTGGACAGGGGTAACACTGAAGCTTTCTTT.

This clonotype occurred a few times. V usage is TRBV6-2 or TRBV6-3 and J usage is TRBJ2-2; D is perhaps TRBD1 (6 bases). The germline gives CDR1 MNHEY, CDR2 SVGEGT. Deletions cut 7 bases from V and 3 bases from J, with 18 bases between. The CDR3 has 16 amino acids. DNA for the CDR3: TGTGCCAGCAAGAAAAGCCCAGGGGCGGACACCGGGGAGCTGTTTTTT. Its translation: CASKKSPGADTGELFF.

This clonotype was counted at least ten times. As DNA, the CDR3 is TGTGCCATCAGTGCTGGGAGCGGGGGGTCCTACGAGCAGTACTTC. Translating gives CAISAGSGGSYEQYF. The rearrangement uses TRBV10-3 and TRBJ2-7; TRBD2 aligns across 9 bases. The CDR3 has 15 residues. Germline CDR1 is ENHRY and CDR2 is SYGVKD. With 4 bases clipped from V and 1 base from J, the junction kept 5 bases outside the gene matches.